This TCR beta chain originates from a study of CD8 T cells in Susac syndrome. Reverse transcription of about 0.5 to 1 ug RNA was performed with random hexamers. TCRdb reprocessed the immunoSEQ multiplex PCR reads with MiXCR, giving one entry per CDR3 protein. There are 170,000 or so distinct CDR3 sequences in the sample; 80% to 95% occur only once, and approximately 0.094% lies in the top ten. Germline values: CDR1 DFQATT, CDR2 SNEGSKA (reference sequence). There are 13 residues in the CDR3. The germline V and J ends were trimmed by 6 bases and 5 bases, with 16 bases remaining between them. The specimen sequenced was CD4+ T cells from PBMCs. The rearrangement links TRBV20-1 to TRBJ1-2; perhaps TRBD1 as D (5 bases). The clonotype was recovered from a human donor with multiple sclerosis. The CDR3 nucleotides read TGCAGTGCCAGCGGCAGGGACTTATATGGCTACACCTTC. Its protein is CSASGRDLYGYTF.